This TCR beta chain was identified in a study of cytomegalovirus exposure and HLA in healthy donors. V lost 4 bases and J 1 base, leaving 14 bases between the germline ends. The CDR3 contains 15 residues. Germline-derived CDR1 and CDR2 are SQVTM and ANQGSEA. General study results and limits: In an earlier analysis, about 87% or about 30%: the productive usage of most TCR beta V segments. Within the data, a cluster of highly shared sequence variants was likely a sequencing artifact.

These donors counted as nominally healthy when sampled, but unrecorded immune exposures were likely. This PCR relied on a set of 60 Vbeta primers and 13 Jbeta primers. TCRdb keeps only in-frame clones here, not all; method: immunoSEQ multiplex PCR. The sample carries fewer than 130,000 clones, 65% to 75% recorded once. Comment on this clone: The antigen remains undetermined.

The receptor's source is a man aged 40-49 years in good health and CMV-seropositive. The chain couples TRBV29-1 to TRBJ1-5; D perhaps matches TRBD1 (5 bases). Sequencing input: PBMCs. The CDR3 is CSVGGGRGSNQPQHF. CDR3 sequence (DNA): TGCAGCGTTGGGGGGGGACGGGGGAGCAATCAGCCCCAGCATTTT.